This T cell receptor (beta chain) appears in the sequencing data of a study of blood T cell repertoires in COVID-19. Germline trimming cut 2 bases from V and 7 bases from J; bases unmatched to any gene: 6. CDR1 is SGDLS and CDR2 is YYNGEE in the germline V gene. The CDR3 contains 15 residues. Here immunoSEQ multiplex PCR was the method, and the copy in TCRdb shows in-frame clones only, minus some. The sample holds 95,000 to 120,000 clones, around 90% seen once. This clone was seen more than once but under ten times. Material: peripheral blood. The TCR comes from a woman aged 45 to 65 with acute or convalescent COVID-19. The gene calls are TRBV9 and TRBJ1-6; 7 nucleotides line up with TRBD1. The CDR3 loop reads CASSVDRVENSPLHF. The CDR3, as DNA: TGTGCCAGCAGCGTCGACAGGGTCGAGAATTCACCCCTCCACTTT.